A single sample is the source of the 30 T cell receptor beta chains below, sequenced in a study of T cell responses to AZD1222 COVID-19 vaccine. Data came from immunoSEQ multiplex PCR; TCRdb stores just in-frame clones and leaves some out. Of more than 95,000 clones in the sample, approximately 84% were seen once. The material was peripheral blood, obtained on day 0 of AZD1222 vaccination. The receptors were gathered from an adult in good health.

V and J are TRBV6-1 and TRBJ1-3; D not certain. The length of the CDR3 is 14 residues. Germline assignment: CDR1 MNHNS and CDR2 SASEGT. With 3 bases removed from V and 0 bases from J, the gap between germline ends came to 6 bases. The CDR3, as DNA: TGTGCCAGCAGTGACGAGAGCTCTGGAAACACCATATATTTT. This sequence encodes CASSDESSGNTIYF.

V usage is TRBV9 and J usage is TRBJ2-5; D gene uncertain. The CDR3 has 14 residues. V was pared by 0 bases and J by 2 bases, with 8 bases between. Germline assignment: CDR1 SGDLS and CDR2 YYNGEE. CDR3 DNA: TGTGCCAGCAGCGTAGGCCACCTTCAAGAGACCCAGTACTTC. Its protein product is CASSVGHLQETQYF.

This sequence joins TRBV15 and TRBJ2-3; D not resolved. The germline V gene encodes CDR1 LNHNV and CDR2 YYDKDF (reference sequence). Deletions cut 11 bases from V and 5 bases from J, with 5 bases between. There are 9 residues in the CDR3. CDR3 bases: TGTGCCCAAAGAGATACGCAGTATTTT. Translation: CAQRDTQYF.

This clone was seen only once. CDR3 bases: TGTGCCAGCAGCACCTCGACCGGACAGGCTAATCAGCCCCAGCATTTT. It translates to CASSTSTGQANQPQHF. V and J are TRBV7-2 and TRBJ1-5; 7 bases fit TRBD1. The CDR3 consists of 16 residues. Germline lookup yields CDR1 SGHTA and CDR2 FQGNSA. With 5 bases clipped from V and 4 bases from J, the junction kept 11 bases outside the gene matches.

This rearrangement joins TRBV9 to TRBJ2-3; D tentatively fits TRBD1 or TRBD2 (7 bases each). Per the germline V gene, CDR1 is SGDLS and CDR2 is YYNGEE. Trimming shortened V by 3 bases and J by 5 bases, and 19 bases separated the two germline ends. This CDR3 region has 16 residues. DNA of the CDR3: TGTGCCAGCAGCGCAGCACCGACAGGGAGGGAAGATACGCAGTATTTT. Translation: CASSAAPTGREDTQYF. Full variable domain (remainder filled in from reference TRBV9 and TRBJ2-3): DSGVTQTPKHLITATGQRVTLRCSPRSGDLSVYWYQQSLDQGLQFLIQYYNGEERAKGNILERFSAQQFPDLHSELNLSSLELGDSALYFCASSAAPTGREDTQYFGPGTRLTVL.

This chain links TRBV15 with TRBJ1-6, with a possible D match to TRBD1 (5 bases). The CDR3 spans 13 residues. CDR1 and CDR2 (germline): LNHNV, YYDKDF (reference sequence). V lost 3 bases, J lost 8 bases, and 8 bases lay in between. CDR3 in amino acids: CATSRGDYSPLHF. The DNA of the CDR3 is TGTGCCACCAGCAGGGGGGATTATTCACCCCTCCACTTT.

J is TRBJ2-7 and V is TRBV18, with 9 bases that match TRBD1. This CDR3 comprises 16 residues. Losses at the gene ends were 6 bases for V and 1 base for J; bases not matched to a gene: 10. Germline V lookup: CDR1 KGHSH, CDR2 LQKENI. CDR3 nucleotides: TGTGCCAGCTCGCCTTGGAGCGGGACAGGGTCCTACGAGCAGTACTTC. This codes for CASSPWSGTGSYEQYF.

The chain recombines TRBV14 with TRBJ1-1; D might be TRBD1 (5 bases). This CDR3 is built from 14 residues. CDR1 and CDR2 from the germline V gene are SGHDN and FVKESK. With 0 bases removed from V and 1 base from J, the gap between germline ends came to 6 bases. The CDR3 spells CASSQDQGNTEAFF. The CDR3 nucleotides are TGTGCCAGCAGCCAAGATCAGGGGAACACTGAAGCTTTCTTT.

This rearrangement joins TRBV28 to TRBJ1-6; 8 nucleotides line up with TRBD1. The germline V gene encodes CDR1 MDHEN and CDR2 SYDVKM. The V gene end was trimmed by 4 bases and the J gene end by 10 bases; junction bases not matched to a gene: 9. CDR3 size: 15 residues. The CDR3 DNA reads as TGTGCCAGCAGTTCGCCGTCAGGGGGCTGGTCACCCCTCCACTTT. Amino acids: CASSSPSGGWSPLHF.

The chain is built from TRBV9 and TRBJ1-2, with D possibly being TRBD1 (6 bases). The CDR3 is made up of 14 amino acids. In germline, CDR1 is SGDLS, CDR2 YYNGEE. Trimming pared 0 bases from V and 3 bases from J, leaving 9 bases between. The CDR3 DNA is TGTGCCAGCAGCGTAGCAGCAGGGGACTATGGCTACACCTTC. Its translation: CASSVAAGDYGYTF.

The V and J genes are TRBV7-3 and TRBJ2-1, with TRBD2 identical over 7 bases. The germline gives CDR1 SGHTA, CDR2 FQGTGA. The V segment lost 4 bases and the J segment 2 bases; nucleotides outside the gene matches: 2. The CDR3 spans 14 residues. The CDR3 DNA sequence: TGTGCCAGCAGCTCTGGGAGGGCCTACAATGAGCAGTTCTTC. It codes for CASSSGRAYNEQFF.

The chain carries TRBV2 and TRBJ1-5; weak D call: TRBD1 (5 bases). Germline V CDR1 and CDR2: SNHLY, FYNNEI. This CDR3 contains 16 residues. The V and J ends lost 5 bases and 0 bases respectively, with 14 bases between them. This CDR3 is CASSSGTGYSNQPQHF. As DNA, the CDR3 is TGTGCCAGCAGTTCCGGGACTGGTTATAGCAATCAGCCCCAGCATTTT.

The V call is TRBV5-1, the J call TRBJ1-1; 7 bases align to TRBD1. V was clipped by 0 bases and J by 7 bases; unmatched bases: 3. Germline V CDR1 and CDR2: SGHRS, YFSETQ. The CDR3 loop spans 13 amino acids. The CDR3, as DNA: TGCGCCAGCAGCTTGGCAGGGGGGATTGAAGCTTTCTTT. Amino acids: CASSLAGGIEAFF.

This clone was observed a single time. The CDR3 coding sequence is TGCGCCAGCAGCTTAGGGGACAGGGGATTTTTGAATGGCTACACCTTC. Its protein is CASSLGDRGFLNGYTF. The rearrangement joins TRBV5-1 to TRBJ1-2, with 10 positions matching TRBD1. The germline CDR1 and CDR2 sequences are SGHRS and YFSETQ. V trimming: 2 bases; J trimming: 6 bases; junction bases outside the gene matches: 10. This CDR3 region has 16 residues.

The CDR3 DNA sequence: TGTGCCAGTAGTAGATCCACAGGGTTGAACACTGAAGCTTTCTTT. Protein product: CASSRSTGLNTEAFF. The chain is built from TRBV19 and TRBJ1-1, with D possibly being TRBD1 (6 bases). This CDR3 region has 15 residues. Germline CDR1 is LNHDA and CDR2 is SQIVND (reference sequence). The V gene lost 4 bases and the J gene lost 0 bases, with 12 bases spanning the gap. Looking up the rest from reference TRBV19 and TRBJ1-1 gives the full variable domain: DGGITQSPKYLFRKEGQNVTLSCEQNLNHDAMYWYRQDPGQGLRLIYYSQIVNDFQKGDIAEGYSVSREKKESFPLTVTSAQKNPTAFYLCASSRSTGLNTEAFFGQGTRLTVV.

This clone was detected only once. The chain carries TRBV11-2 and TRBJ2-7, with unresolved D. The V end was cut by 5 bases, the J end by 7 bases, with 27 bases between. CDR1 and CDR2 (germline): SGHAT, FQNNGV. CDR3 length equals 17 residues. This CDR3 reads CASSPERSELVRGEQYF. The DNA for the CDR3 is TGTGCCAGCAGCCCCGAGAGGTCAGAGCTCGTACGTGGTGAGCAGTACTTC.

This clone was counted only a few times. V gene TRBV3-1 (or the pseudogene TRBV3-2) combines with J gene TRBJ2-3; the D call may be TRBD1 or TRBD2 (5 bases each). The V and J ends lost 2 bases and 3 bases respectively, with 12 bases between them. CDR1 and CDR2 from the germline V gene are LGHDT and YNNKEL (reference sequence). The CDR3 runs 15 residues. The CDR3 region is CASSQYGEGTDTQYF. The CDR3 nucleotides are TGTGCCAGCAGCCAATACGGAGAGGGGACAGATACGCAGTATTTT.

The table lists this clone with a count of one. The genes are TRBV29-1 and TRBJ1-3, with a tentative D call TRBD1 (5 bases). Germline V lookup: CDR1 SQVTM, CDR2 ANQGSEA. The CDR3 runs to 15 residues. V lost 7 bases, J lost 0 bases, and 16 bases lay in between. The CDR3 DNA reads as TGCAGCGGGGGGGAGATTGGGCTCTCTGGAAACACCATATATTTT. Translating gives CSGGEIGLSGNTIYF.

This clone was detected once. The V gene is TRBV3-1 (or the pseudogene TRBV3-2), the J gene TRBJ2-4, with 7 bases that match TRBD1. Germline V CDR1 and CDR2: LGHDT, YNNKEL (reference sequence). The CDR3 sequence is 15 residues long. J was trimmed by 0 bases and V by 5 bases; bases with no gene match: 4. CDR3 loop: CASSGGTEAKNIQYF. DNA for the CDR3: TGTGCCAGCAGCGGTGGGACAGAAGCCAAAAACATTCAGTACTTC.

This clone was counted once. At the DNA level, this CDR3 is encoded by other sequences in the same sample as well. The chain recombines TRBV6-4 with TRBJ2-1; no clear D gene. Germline lookup yields CDR1 MRHNA and CDR2 SNTAGT. V lost 3 bases and J 3 bases, leaving 6 bases between the germline ends. The CDR3 covers 13 residues. CDR3 residues: CASSDGSYNEQFF. In DNA form, the CDR3 reads TGTGCCAGCAGTGATGGCAGCTACAATGAGCAGTTCTTC.

Here the CDR3 reads CASSGTSGRRTFFNEQFF. The CDR3 DNA reads as TGTGCCAGCAGCGGGACTAGCGGGAGGCGAACCTTTTTCAATGAGCAGTTCTTC. V gene TRBV6-2 or TRBV6-3 combines with J gene TRBJ2-1, with 15 positions matching TRBD2. The V and J ends lost 6 bases and 6 bases, in that order; junction bases with no gene match: 12. Germline loops: CDR1 MNHEY, CDR2 SVGEGT. This CDR3 has 18 residues.

The chain couples TRBV18 to TRBJ1-2; D may be TRBD1 (5 bases). The CDR3 is 13 amino acids. Trimming took 6 bases from V and 6 from J, leaving 14 bases between them. CDR1 and CDR2 from the germline V gene are KGHSH and LQKENI. The CDR3 DNA is TGTGCCAGCTCGAGGGGTGTAGTTGATGGCTACACCTTC. Its translation: CASSRGVVDGYTF. Variable domain in full (rest from reference TRBV18 and TRBJ1-2): NAGVMQNPRHLVRRRGQEARLRCSPMKGHSHVYWYRQLPEEGLKFMVYLQKENIIDESGMPKERFSAEFPKEGPSILRIQQVVRGDSAAYFCASSRGVVDGYTFGSGTRLTVV.

The count of this clone is one. The junction differs from germline at one of its ends, possibly a read error. The chain combines TRBV6-1 with TRBJ1-3, with D possibly being TRBD1 (5 bases). This CDR3 contains 16 residues. Germline V CDR1 and CDR2: MNHNS, SASEGT. The CDR3: CASSEVGGSSGNTIYF. DNA of the CDR3: TGTGCCAGCAGCGAAGTTGGGGGGAGCTCTGGAAACACCATATATTTT.

DNA of the CDR3: TGTGCCAGCAGTACCGGGACTAGCGTGGGCGAGCAGTACTTC. Its protein product is CASSTGTSVGEQYF. The chain employs TRBV6-5 and TRBJ2-7; 10 bases align to TRBD2. The V gene's germline CDR1 is MNHEY and CDR2 SVGAGI. V trimming: 5 bases; J trimming: 6 bases; junction bases outside the gene matches: 7. The CDR3 sequence is 14 residues long.

The chain has TRBV6-5 and TRBJ2-1, with TRBD2 identical over 13 bases. The CDR3 extends over 16 amino acids. V shed 1 base and J 4 bases; nucleotides not matched to a gene: 1. Per the germline V gene, CDR1 is MNHEY and CDR2 is SVGAGI. DNA of the CDR3: TGTGCCAGCAGTTACTTGACTAGCGGGAGGTACAATGAGCAGTTCTTC. Its translation: CASSYLTSGRYNEQFF.

The rearrangement joins TRBV7-3 to TRBJ1-2, with 7 nucleotides matching TRBD1. This CDR3 spans 13 amino acids. From germline, CDR1 is SGHTA and CDR2 FQGTGA. V shed 5 bases, J shed 5 bases, and the junction held 5 bases outside the gene matches. The chain's CDR3 is CASSHGTVYGYTF. CDR3 bases: TGTGCCAGCAGCCACGGGACAGTTTATGGCTACACCTTC.

This chain joins TRBV9 and TRBJ1-1; D gene uncertain. The CDR3 spans 14 residues. Trimming removed 0 bases at V and 1 base at J, with 7 bases between. Germline V CDR1 and CDR2: SGDLS, YYNGEE. CDR3 sequence: CASSVASGNTEAFF. The DNA for the CDR3 is TGTGCCAGCAGCGTAGCTTCTGGGAACACTGAAGCTTTCTTT.

This chain uses TRBV10-3 with TRBJ2-3; 8 positions match TRBD1. This CDR3 has 15 residues. J lost 6 bases, V lost 3 bases, and 8 bases had no gene match. The germline gives CDR1 ENHRY, CDR2 SYGVKD. The CDR3 loop reads CAISEQGVDRDTQYF. As DNA, the CDR3 is TGTGCCATCAGTGAACAGGGGGTGGACCGGGATACGCAGTATTTT.

CDR3 bases: TGTGCCAGCAGCCTGATGAGCGGGGGGGCCCGTCGAGAGACCCAGTACTTC. It codes for CASSLMSGGARRETQYF. This chain links TRBV3-1 (or the pseudogene TRBV3-2) with TRBJ2-5; 10 bases fit TRBD2. The CDR3 runs to 17 residues. The germline V gene has CDR1 LGHDT and CDR2 YNNKEL (reference sequence). Losses at the gene ends were 4 bases for V and 4 bases for J; bases not matched to a gene: 12.

The genes are TRBV6-5 and TRBJ2-2; D remains ambiguous. Germline V CDR1 and CDR2: MNHEY, SVGAGI. Trimming took 5 bases from V and 0 from J, leaving 4 bases between them. CDR3 size: 13 residues. The chain's CDR3 is CASSRANTGELFF. The CDR3 region has the DNA TGTGCCAGCAGTAGGGCGAACACCGGGGAGCTGTTTTTT.